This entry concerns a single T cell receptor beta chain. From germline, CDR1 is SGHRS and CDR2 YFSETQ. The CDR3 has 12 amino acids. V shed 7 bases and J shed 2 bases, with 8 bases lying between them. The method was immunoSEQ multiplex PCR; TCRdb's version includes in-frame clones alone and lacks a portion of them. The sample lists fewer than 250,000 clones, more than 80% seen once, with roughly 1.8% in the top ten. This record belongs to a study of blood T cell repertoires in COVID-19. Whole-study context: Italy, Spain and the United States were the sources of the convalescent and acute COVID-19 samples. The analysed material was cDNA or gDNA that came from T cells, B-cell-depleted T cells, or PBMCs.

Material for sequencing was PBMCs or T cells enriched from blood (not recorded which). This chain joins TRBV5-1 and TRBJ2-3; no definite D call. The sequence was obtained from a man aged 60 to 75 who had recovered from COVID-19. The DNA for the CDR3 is TGCGCCAGCTCGAGTGACACAGATACGCAGTATTTT. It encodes CASSSDTDTQYF.